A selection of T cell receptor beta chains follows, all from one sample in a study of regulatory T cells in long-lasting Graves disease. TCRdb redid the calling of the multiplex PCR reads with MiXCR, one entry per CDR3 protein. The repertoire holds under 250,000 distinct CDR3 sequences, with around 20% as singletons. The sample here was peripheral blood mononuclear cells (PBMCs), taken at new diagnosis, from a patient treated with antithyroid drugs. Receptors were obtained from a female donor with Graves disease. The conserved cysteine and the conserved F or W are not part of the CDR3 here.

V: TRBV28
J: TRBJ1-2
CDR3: ASRGRTNYGYT

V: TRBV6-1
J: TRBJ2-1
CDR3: ASSPTTDRDSYNEQF

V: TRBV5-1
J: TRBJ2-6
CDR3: ASSLVGNTGPSGANVLT

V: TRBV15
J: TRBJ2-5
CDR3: ATSREQGAETQY

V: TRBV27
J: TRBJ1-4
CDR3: ASSFRGSYNEKLF

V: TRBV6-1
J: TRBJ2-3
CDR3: ASSQTRGGGTDTQY

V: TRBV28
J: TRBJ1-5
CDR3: ASRNMDRINSNQPQH

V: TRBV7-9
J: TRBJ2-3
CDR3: ASIKTGGTDTQY

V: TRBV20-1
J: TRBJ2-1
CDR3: SARDYQISYNEQF

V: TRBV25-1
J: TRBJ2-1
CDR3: ASSESYEQF

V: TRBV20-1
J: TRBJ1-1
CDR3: SAPRGGGTEAF

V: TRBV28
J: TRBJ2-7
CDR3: ASSGGGTTYEQY

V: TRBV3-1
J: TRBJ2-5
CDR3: ASSVGQGHQETQY

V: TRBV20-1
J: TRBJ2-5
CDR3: SAAAGSGETQY

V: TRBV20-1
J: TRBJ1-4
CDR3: SASPGTNQEKLF

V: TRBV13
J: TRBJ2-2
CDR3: ASRRTGQTNTGELF

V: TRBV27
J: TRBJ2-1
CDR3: ASSGGQYNEQF

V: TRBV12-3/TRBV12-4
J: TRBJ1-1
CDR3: ASSSRAGGGVAAF

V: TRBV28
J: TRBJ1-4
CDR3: ASSLSQGVVGKLF

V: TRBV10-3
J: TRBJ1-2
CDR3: AISEQGTYGYT

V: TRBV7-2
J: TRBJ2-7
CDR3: ASSWGGGTATYEQY

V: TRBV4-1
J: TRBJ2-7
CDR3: ASSHQETGGVREQY

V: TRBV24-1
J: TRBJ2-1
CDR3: ATSDLPSGDPSYNEQF

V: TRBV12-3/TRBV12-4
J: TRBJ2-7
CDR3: ASSLLAADEQY

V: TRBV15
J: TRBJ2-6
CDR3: ATSKLVIFSGANVLT

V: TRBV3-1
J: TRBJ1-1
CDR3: ASSQDSVNTEAF

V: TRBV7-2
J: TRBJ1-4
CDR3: ASSSQGWGEKLF

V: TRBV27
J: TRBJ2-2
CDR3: ASGRSRRVKTTGELF

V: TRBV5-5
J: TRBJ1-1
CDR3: ASSLVGTRLNTEAF

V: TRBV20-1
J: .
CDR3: SAPRIPGLVAQETQY

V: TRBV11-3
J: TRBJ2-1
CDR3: ASSLGQGRDEQF

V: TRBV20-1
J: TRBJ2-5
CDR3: SASSGLRETQY

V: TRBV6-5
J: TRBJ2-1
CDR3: ASSYPDGGSYNEQF

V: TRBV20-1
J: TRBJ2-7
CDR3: SASPSRGTTEQY

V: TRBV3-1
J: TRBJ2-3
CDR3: ASSPGMGTQY

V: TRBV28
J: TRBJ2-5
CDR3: ASSPPTSGSIWETQY

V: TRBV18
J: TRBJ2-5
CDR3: ASSPVGTSGAPVQY

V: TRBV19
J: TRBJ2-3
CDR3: ASSTPISGSSDTQY

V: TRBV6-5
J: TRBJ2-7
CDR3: ASSYVGQPYEQY

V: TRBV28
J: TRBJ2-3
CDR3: ASRGGGGWGITDTQY

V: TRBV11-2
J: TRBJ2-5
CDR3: ASSFGLAGGPGETQY

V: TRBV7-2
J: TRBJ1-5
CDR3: ASSLGGSQPQH

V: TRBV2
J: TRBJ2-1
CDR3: ASRDGTSGRALEQF

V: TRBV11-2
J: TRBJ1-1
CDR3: ASSSTGWAEAF

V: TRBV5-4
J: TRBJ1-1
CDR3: ASRAQGEGEAF

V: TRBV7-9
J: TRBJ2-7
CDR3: ASSLAGAREY

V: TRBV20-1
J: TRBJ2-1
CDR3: SARVPSYDEQF

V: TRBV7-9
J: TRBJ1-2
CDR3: ASSPWGGADPGYT

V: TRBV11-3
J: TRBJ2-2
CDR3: ASSLSFFGGSATGELF

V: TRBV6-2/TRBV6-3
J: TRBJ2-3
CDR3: ASSSGQGRSDTQY

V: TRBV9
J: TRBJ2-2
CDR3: ASSVGLAGVGELF

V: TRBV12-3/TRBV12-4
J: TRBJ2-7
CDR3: ASSLPLGLREQY

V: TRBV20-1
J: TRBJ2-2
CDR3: SAITQGGGELF

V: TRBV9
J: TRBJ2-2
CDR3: ASSVVEGGARLF

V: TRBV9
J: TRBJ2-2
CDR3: ASSVAGGLPGELF